These T cell receptor beta chains were read from a single sample in a study of blood T cells in healthy people across ages. TCRdb independently ran MiXCR on the 5' RACE reads; one entry per CDR3 protein. The table shows approximately 600,000 distinct CDR3 sequences, with 58% occurring only once. Sample: blood. All receptors derive from a man in his 60s in good health. The CDR3 runs from the conserved cysteine through the conserved F or W. D genes are given only for firm matches. A clone size is listed for some rows: how often the clone was seen (once, few, many), or a class if it is expanded.

v_gene: TRBV4-1; d_gene: TRBD2; j_gene: TRBJ2-5; abundance: few; CDR3aa: CASSQEGRGTQETQYF; CDR3nt: TGCGCCAGCAGCCAAGAGGGGCGGGGGACCCAAGAGACCCAGTACTTC
v_gene: TRBV4-1; d_gene: TRBD2; j_gene: TRBJ2-1; abundance: many; CDR3aa: CAAGVRHEQFF; CDR3nt: TGCGCAGCGGGGGTTCGCCATGAGCAGTTCTTC
v_gene: TRBV4-1; d_gene: TRBD1; j_gene: TRBJ2-5; abundance: -; CDR3aa: CASSQEQGMETQYF; CDR3nt: TGCGCCAGCAGCCAAGAACAGGGGATGGAGACCCAGTACTTC
v_gene: TRBV5-1; d_gene: TRBD1; j_gene: TRBJ2-2; abundance: -; CDR3aa: CASRNRGRDTGELFF; CDR3nt: TGCGCCAGCAGGAACAGGGGGCGGGACACCGGGGAGCTGTTTTTT
v_gene: TRBV29-1; d_gene: -; j_gene: TRBJ2-3; abundance: few; CDR3aa: CSVEGVDTQYF; CDR3nt: TGCAGCGTTGAAGGGGTGGATACGCAGTATTTT
v_gene: TRBV4-1; d_gene: -; j_gene: TRBJ1-2; abundance: many; CDR3aa: CASSQETTAGGGYTF; CDR3nt: TGCGCCAGCAGCCAAGAGACGACGGCGGGAGGAGGCTACACCTTC
v_gene: TRBV10-3; d_gene: TRBD1; j_gene: TRBJ1-4; abundance: few; CDR3aa: CATRAQQGNNEKLFF; CDR3nt: TGTGCCACGAGGGCTCAACAGGGGAATAATGAAAAACTGTTTTTT
v_gene: TRBV7-2; d_gene: TRBD2; j_gene: TRBJ2-1; abundance: -; CDR3aa: CASSHSGGGREQFF; CDR3nt: TGTGCCAGCAGCCACAGCGGGGGGGGGCGTGAGCAGTTCTTC
v_gene: TRBV7-2; d_gene: TRBD2; j_gene: TRBJ2-1; abundance: -; CDR3aa: CASSLSLAGGLIYEQFF; CDR3nt: TGTGCCAGCAGCCTTAGTCTAGCGGGGGGGCTTATCTATGAGCAGTTCTTC
v_gene: TRBV21-1; d_gene: -; j_gene: TRBJ2-3; abundance: few; CDR3aa: CASSKAHKGADTQYF; CDR3nt: TGTGCCAGCAGCAAAGCCCATAAAGGAGCAGATACGCAGTATTTT